Listed here is a single T cell receptor (beta chain). Libraries were prepared by immunoSEQ multiplex PCR; TCRdb keeps only in-frame clonotypes and omits some of them. The sample yields approximately 500,000 clones, 95% to 97% seen once. The source of the sample is a study of shared clonotypes between healthy human individuals. This CDR3 comprises 14 residues. Germline V gives CDR1 SNHLY, CDR2 FYNNEI. The ends were cut back, 1 base at V and 7 bases at J, with 11 bases in the middle. This TCR was sampled from a woman aged 25 to 39 in good health. Sequencing used naive CD4+ T cells sorted from blood. Subset in this sample: CD45RA+ positively selected. The rearrangement links TRBV2 to TRBJ1-5, with TRBD1 as a possible D gene (5 bases). CDR3 nucleotides: TGTGCCAGCAGTGAAGAGGTGGGGGGGCAGCCCCAGCATTTT. Translated: CASSEEVGGQPQHF. Based on the CDR3 plus reference TRBV2 and TRBJ1-5, the full variable domain is EPEVTQTPSHQVTQMGQEVILRCVPISNHLYFYWYRQILGQKVEFLVSFYNNEISEKSEIFDDQFSVERPDGSNFTLKIRSTKLEDSAMYFCASSEEVGGQPQHFGDGTRLSIL.